These 7 T cell receptor beta chains were sequenced from one sample in a study of T-cell reconstitution after alpha-beta-depleted transplantation in children. The TCRbeta library was prepared with unique molecular identifiers. MiXCR, run by TCRdb on the PCR reads, gives a single entry per CDR3 protein. The data show 250,000 to 400,000 distinct CDR3 sequences, approximately 23% seen once. Sequenced here: PBMCs, mostly from graft donor cells, sampled 180 days after TCRalphabeta/CD19-depleted stem cell transplant. The source of these receptors is a male patient aged 10-17 years who had a stem cell transplant for acute lymphoblastic leukemia, so the T cells may come from the graft donor.

This chain uses TRBV29-1 with TRBJ1-3, with 8 bases that match TRBD1. Germline CDR1 is SQVTM and CDR2 is ANQGSEA. The trim removed 2 bases at V and 1 base at J, leaving 4 bases unmatched. The CDR3 is made up of 15 amino acids. In nucleotides, the CDR3 is TGCAGCGTTGAAAGTACAGGGGGTTCTGGAAACACCATATATTTT. Translation gives CSVESTGGSGNTIYF.

Concerning this clonotype itself: This CDR3 is missing its conserved last phenylalanine or tryptophan, likely due to a read error. The chain combines TRBV12-5 with TRBJ2-2; D is perhaps TRBD1 or TRBD2 (6 bases each). Deletions cut 0 bases from V and 5 bases from J, with 16 bases between. The CDR3 has 17 amino acids. From germline, CDR1 is LGHNT and CDR2 FRNRAP. CDR3 in amino acids: CASGLVRQTGRTGELFL. Written as DNA, the CDR3 is TGTGCTAGTGGTTTGGTACGGCAAACAGGGAGGACCGGGGAGCTGTTTTTA.

This clonotype occurred a few times. This CDR3 is CASSPGSGSLYEQYF. Written as DNA, the CDR3 is TGTGCCAGCTCGCCGGGAAGCGGGTCCCTCTACGAGCAGTACTTC. The V call is TRBV7-9, the J call TRBJ2-7; D perhaps matches TRBD2 (6 bases). Deletions cut 8 bases from V and 3 bases from J, with 20 bases between. There are 15 residues in the CDR3. Germline-derived CDR1 and CDR2 are SEHNR and FQNEAQ (reference sequence).

This chain links TRBV29-1 with TRBJ2-7; D is uncertain. The CDR3 length is 11 residues. V was shortened by 0 bases and J by 0 bases, with 0 bases between the two germline ends. CDR1 and CDR2 from the germline V gene are SQVTM and ANQGSEA. The CDR3 spells CSVEDSYEQYF. The CDR3, as DNA: TGCAGCGTTGAAGACTCCTACGAGCAGTACTTC.

In its sample, this clonotype was seen a few times. The J gene is TRBJ2-4, the V gene TRBV20-1; weak D call: TRBD2 (5 bases). CDR3 length equals 14 residues. The germline V gene encodes CDR1 DFQATT and CDR2 SNEGSKA (reference sequence). V dropped 3 bases and J dropped 0 bases, with 9 bases sitting between them. The CDR3 sequence: CSASPGLAKNIQYF. CDR3 DNA: TGCAGTGCTAGCCCAGGACTAGCCAAAAACATTCAGTACTTC.

The chain recombines TRBV16 with TRBJ2-1; no firm D call. The CDR3 covers 14 residues. The V and J ends lost 0 bases and 7 bases respectively, with 10 bases between them. The V gene's germline CDR1 is KGHSY and CDR2 FQNENV. CDR3 amino acids: CASSQSLAGNEQFF. CDR3 nucleotide sequence: TGTGCCAGCAGCCAATCTCTGGCAGGTAATGAGCAGTTCTTC.

This chain uses TRBV12-3 or TRBV12-4 with TRBJ2-1; D perhaps matches TRBD2 (6 bases). The CDR3 runs to 15 residues. Trimming left V 6 bases short and J 5 bases short, with 17 bases between. CDR3 sequence reads: CASRGRDWDHNEQFF. CDR3 in DNA: TGTGCCAGCAGGGGCCGGGACTGGGACCACAATGAGCAGTTCTTC.